What follows describes a single T cell receptor (beta chain). KT2, a clone with a known TCR, was spiked into unfractionated PBMC. The sample originates from a study of quantifying T cell responses using KT2 cells. Study-wide context: RNA was reverse transcribed with TCR alpha and beta constant-region primers.

Each cDNA got a UMI-containing oligo ligated at its 3' end. An equimolar mix of RC1.1 and RC1.2 primed the beta chain across TRBC1 and TRBC2. MiXCR was run by TCRdb on the UMI-ligation and nested PCR reads, yielding one entry per CDR3 protein. This sample has tens of thousands of distinct CDR3 sequences, with 7.3% found just once. The germline CDR1 and CDR2 sequences are MNHEY and SVGAGI. V lost 10 bases and J lost 5; bases outside the gene matches: 8. There are 13 residues in the CDR3. Sequencing was performed on PBMCs spiked with cells of the T cell clone KT2. The chain has TRBV6-5 and TRBJ2-5; 9 positions match TRBD1. The sequence derives from a human donor. CDR3 DNA: TGTGCCACCCAATACGGGACAGGGGAGACCCAGTACTTC. This codes for CATQYGTGETQYF.